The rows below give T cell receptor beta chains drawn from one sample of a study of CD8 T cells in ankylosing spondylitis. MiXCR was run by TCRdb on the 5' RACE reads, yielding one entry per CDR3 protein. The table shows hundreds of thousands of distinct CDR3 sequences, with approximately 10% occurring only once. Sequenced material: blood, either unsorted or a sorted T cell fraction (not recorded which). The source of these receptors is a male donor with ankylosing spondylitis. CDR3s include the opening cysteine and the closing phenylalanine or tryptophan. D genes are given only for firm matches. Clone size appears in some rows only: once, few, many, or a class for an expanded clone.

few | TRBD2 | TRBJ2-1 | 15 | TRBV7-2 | CASSSRAGGYNEQFF | TGTGCCAGCAGCTCACGAGCGGGGGGTTACAATGAGCAGTTCTTC
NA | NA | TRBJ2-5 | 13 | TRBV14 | CASTQTSQETQYF | TGTGCCAGCACCCAGACTAGCCAAGAGACCCAGTACTTC
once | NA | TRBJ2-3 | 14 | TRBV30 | CAWSVDMLADTQYF | TGTGCCTGGAGTGTGGACATGCTGGCAGATACGCAGTATTTT
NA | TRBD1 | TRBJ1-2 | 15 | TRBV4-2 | CASSPIRGPNYGYTF | TGTGCCAGCAGCCCTATCAGGGGGCCTAACTATGGCTACACCTTC
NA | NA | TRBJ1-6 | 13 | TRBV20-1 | CSARRTVGSPLHF | TGCAGTGCTAGAAGGACAGTAGGTTCACCCCTCCACTTT
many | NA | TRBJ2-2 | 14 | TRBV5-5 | CASSRDGNTGELFF | TGTGCCAGCAGCCGTGACGGCAACACCGGGGAGCTGTTTTTT
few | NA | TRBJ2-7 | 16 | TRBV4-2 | CASSQVTRAYSYEQYF | TGTGCCAGCAGCCAAGTCACGCGGGCCTATTCCTACGAGCAGTACTTC
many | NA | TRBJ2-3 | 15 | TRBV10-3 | CAISQQWLSTDTQYF | TGTGCCATCAGCCAACAGTGGCTAAGCACAGATACGCAGTATTTT
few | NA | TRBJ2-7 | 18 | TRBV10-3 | CAISESPGQGGSYYEQYF | TGTGCCATCAGTGAGTCCCCCGGTCAGGGGGGGTCTTACTACGAGCAGTACTTC
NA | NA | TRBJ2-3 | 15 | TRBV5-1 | CASSWNAGARDTQYF | TGCGCCAGCAGCTGGAATGCCGGGGCGCGGGATACGCAGTATTTT
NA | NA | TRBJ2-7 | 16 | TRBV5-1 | CASSVGVSGVAVEQYF | TGCGCCAGCAGCGTCGGGGTATCGGGAGTTGCAGTCGAGCAGTACTTC
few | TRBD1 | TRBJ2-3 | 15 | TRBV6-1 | CASSLRQGDTDTQYF | TGTGCCAGCAGTCTGAGACAGGGGGACACAGATACGCAGTATTTT
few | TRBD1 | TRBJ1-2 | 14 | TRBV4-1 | CASSQAGGQNGYTF | TGCGCCAGCAGCCAAGCCGGGGGACAGAACGGCTACACCTTC
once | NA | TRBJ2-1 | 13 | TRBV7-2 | CAGSLELTAQQFF | TGTGCCGGCAGCTTAGAATTGACGGCTCAGCAGTTCTTC
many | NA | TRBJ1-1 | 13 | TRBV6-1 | CASSLWGGAGAFF | TGTGCCAGCAGCCTTTGGGGGGGGGCAGGAGCTTTCTTT
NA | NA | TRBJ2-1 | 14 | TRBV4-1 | CASSQDDAYNEQFF | TGCGCCAGCAGCCAAGATGACGCGTACAATGAGCAGTTCTTC
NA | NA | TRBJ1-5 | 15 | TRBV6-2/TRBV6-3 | CASRLQGLGNQPQHF | TGTGCCAGCAGGCTCCAGGGCCTTGGCAATCAGCCCCAGCATTTT
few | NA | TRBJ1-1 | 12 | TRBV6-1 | CASSRDLAEAFF | TGTGCCAGCAGTAGGGATCTCGCTGAAGCTTTCTTT
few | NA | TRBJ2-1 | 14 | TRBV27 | CASSVRRTDNEQFF | TGTGCCAGCAGTGTCCGGAGGACGGACAATGAGCAGTTCTTC
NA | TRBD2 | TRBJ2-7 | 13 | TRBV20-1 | CSVGSGASYEQYF | TGCAGTGTAGGTAGCGGGGCCTCCTACGAGCAGTACTTC
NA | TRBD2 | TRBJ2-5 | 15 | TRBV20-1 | CSARDYRGGQETQYF | TGCAGTGCTAGAGATTATCGGGGGGGCCAGGAGACCCAGTACTTC
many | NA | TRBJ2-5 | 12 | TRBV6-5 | CASSYGWETQYF | TGTGCCAGCAGTTACGGTTGGGAGACCCAGTACTTC
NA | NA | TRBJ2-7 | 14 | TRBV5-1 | CASSPTGPHYEQYF | TGCGCCAGCAGCCCGACCGGACCCCATTACGAGCAGTACTTC
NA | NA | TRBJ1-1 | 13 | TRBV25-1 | CASSESTYTEAFF | TGTGCCAGCAGTGAATCAACATACACTGAAGCTTTCTTT
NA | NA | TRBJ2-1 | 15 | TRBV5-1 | CASSLDGTPYNEQFF | TGCGCCAGCAGCTTGGACGGTACTCCCTACAATGAGCAGTTCTTC
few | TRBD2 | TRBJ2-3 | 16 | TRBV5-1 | CASSLGTSRISDTQYF | TGCGCCAGCAGCTTGGGGACTAGCAGAATTTCGGATACGCAGTATTTT
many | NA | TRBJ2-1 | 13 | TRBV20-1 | CSANPYSYNEQFF | TGCAGTGCTAACCCTTACTCCTACAATGAGCAGTTCTTC
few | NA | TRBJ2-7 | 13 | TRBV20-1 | CSAHPSLSYEQYF | TGCAGTGCCCATCCCTCCCTCTCCTACGAGCAGTACTTC
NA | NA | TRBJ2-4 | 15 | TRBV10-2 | CASSEGQTLKNIQYF | TGCGCCAGCAGTGAGGGACAGACTCTGAAAAACATTCAGTACTTC
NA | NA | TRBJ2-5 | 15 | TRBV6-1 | CASSQLQGGGETQYF | TGTGCCAGCAGTCAACTACAGGGTGGGGGAGAGACCCAGTACTTC
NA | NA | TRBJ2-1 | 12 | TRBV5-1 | CASSLRGEGQFF | TGCGCCAGCAGCTTGAGGGGGGAGGGGCAGTTCTTC
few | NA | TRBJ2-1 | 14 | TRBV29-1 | CSVDAPPGLNEQFF | TGCAGCGTCGATGCCCCACCAGGGTTAAATGAGCAGTTCTTC
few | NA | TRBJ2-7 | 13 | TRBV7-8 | CASRGLEGGEQYF | TGTGCCAGCAGAGGCTTAGAAGGGGGCGAGCAGTACTTC
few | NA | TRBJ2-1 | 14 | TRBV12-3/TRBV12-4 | CASSFRLEGYEQFF | TGTGCCAGCAGTTTCCGACTAGAAGGGTATGAGCAGTTCTTC
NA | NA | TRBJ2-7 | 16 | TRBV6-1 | CASRFVAGQSSYEQYF | TGTGCCAGCCGCTTTGTTGCCGGTCAGAGCTCCTACGAGCAGTACTTC
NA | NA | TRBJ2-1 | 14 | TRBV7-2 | CASSPQPTSNEQFF | TGTGCCAGCAGCCCCCAACCAACTAGTAATGAGCAGTTCTTC
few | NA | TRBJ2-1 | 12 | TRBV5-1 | CASSLVNDEQFF | TGCGCCAGCAGCTTGGTTAACGATGAGCAGTTCTTC
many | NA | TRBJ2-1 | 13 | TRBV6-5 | CASTAIGYNEQFF | TGTGCCAGCACCGCTATTGGGTACAATGAGCAGTTCTTC
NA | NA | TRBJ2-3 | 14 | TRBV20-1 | CSAGSATPTDTQYF | TGCAGTGCCGGTAGCGCAACCCCCACAGATACGCAGTATTTT
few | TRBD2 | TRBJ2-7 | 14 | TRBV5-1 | CASRRAGGSHEQYF | TGCGCCAGCAGGCGGGCGGGAGGATCCCACGAGCAGTACTTC
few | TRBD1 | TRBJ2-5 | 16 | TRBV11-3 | CASSSGTGDSQETQYF | TGTGCCAGCAGCTCTGGGACAGGGGACAGCCAAGAGACCCAGTACTTC
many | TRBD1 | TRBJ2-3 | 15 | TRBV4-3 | CASSRDRVSTDTQYF | TGCGCCAGCAGCCGAGACAGGGTTAGCACAGATACGCAGTATTTT
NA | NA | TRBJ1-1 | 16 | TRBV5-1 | CASSLSGRRETGEAFF | TGCGCCAGCAGCTTGAGCGGGAGGCGCGAGACTGGTGAAGCTTTCTTT
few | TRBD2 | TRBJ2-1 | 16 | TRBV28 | CASTPPSGGGYNEQFF | TGTGCCAGCACCCCTCCCAGCGGGGGAGGATACAATGAGCAGTTCTTC
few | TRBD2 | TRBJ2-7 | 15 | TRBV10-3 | CAISVSSGSSYEQYF | TGTGCCATCAGTGTTTCTAGCGGGTCATCCTACGAGCAGTACTTC
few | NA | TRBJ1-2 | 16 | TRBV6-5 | CASSYSNFSGNYGYTF | TGTGCCAGCAGTTACTCGAATTTCAGCGGGAACTATGGCTACACCTTC
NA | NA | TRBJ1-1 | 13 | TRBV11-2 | CASSLGPGQTAFF | TGTGCCAGCAGCTTAGGGCCGGGTCAGACAGCTTTCTTT
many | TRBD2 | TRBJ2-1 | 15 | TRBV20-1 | CSARRTSGSGYEQFF | TGCAGTGCTAGACGGACTAGCGGGAGTGGGTATGAGCAGTTCTTC
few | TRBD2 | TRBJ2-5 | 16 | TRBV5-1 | CASSLVGLGAGETQYF | TGCGCCAGCAGCTTGGTTGGACTAGGGGCCGGGGAGACCCAGTACTTC
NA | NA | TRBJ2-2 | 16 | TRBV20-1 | CSARDLATSNTGELFF | TGCAGTGCTAGAGATTTGGCGACATCGAACACCGGGGAGCTGTTTTTT
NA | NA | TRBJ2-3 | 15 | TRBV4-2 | CASSLSSLDTDTQYF | TGTGCCAGCAGCCTGTCGAGCCTTGACACAGATACGCAGTATTTT
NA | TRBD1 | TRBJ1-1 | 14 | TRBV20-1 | CSARDLTGDTEAFF | TGCAGTGCTAGAGATCTTACAGGGGACACTGAAGCTTTCTTT
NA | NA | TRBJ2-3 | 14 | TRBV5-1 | CASSFYSSTDTQYF | TGCGCCAGCAGCTTCTACAGCTCAACAGATACGCAGTATTTT
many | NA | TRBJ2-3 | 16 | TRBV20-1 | CSARDPGRVGTDTQYF | TGCAGTGCTAGAGATCCCGGCAGGGTGGGAACAGATACGCAGTATTTT